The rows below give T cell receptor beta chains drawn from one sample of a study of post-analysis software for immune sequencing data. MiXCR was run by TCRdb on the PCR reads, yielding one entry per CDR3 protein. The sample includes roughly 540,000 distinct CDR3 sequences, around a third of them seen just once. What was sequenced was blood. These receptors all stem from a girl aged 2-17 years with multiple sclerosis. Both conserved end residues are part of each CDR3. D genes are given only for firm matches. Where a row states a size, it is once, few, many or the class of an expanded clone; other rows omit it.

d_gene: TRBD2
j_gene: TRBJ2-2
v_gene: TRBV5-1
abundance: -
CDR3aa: CASSVSGGPPLGELFF
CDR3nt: TGCGCCAGCAGCGTAAGCGGGGGGCCCCCCCTGGGGGAGCTGTTTTTT

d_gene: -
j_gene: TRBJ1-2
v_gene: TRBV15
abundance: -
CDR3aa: CATSRDRSAFSGYTF
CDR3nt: TGTGCCACCAGCAGAGATAGATCGGCCTTTTCTGGCTACACCTTC

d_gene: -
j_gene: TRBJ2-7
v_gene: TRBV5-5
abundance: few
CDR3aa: CASSWGPGGSEEQYF
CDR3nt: TGTGCCAGCAGCTGGGGCCCAGGAGGAAGTGAAGAGCAGTACTTC

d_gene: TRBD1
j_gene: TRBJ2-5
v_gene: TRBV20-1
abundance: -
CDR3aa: CSATPGQGKETQYF
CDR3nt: TGCAGTGCGACCCCGGGACAGGGAAAAGAGACCCAGTACTTC

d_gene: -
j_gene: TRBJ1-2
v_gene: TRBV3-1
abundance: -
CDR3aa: CASSQGAALFYGYTF
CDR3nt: TGTGCCAGCAGCCAGGGGGCGGCTCTATTCTATGGCTACACCTTC

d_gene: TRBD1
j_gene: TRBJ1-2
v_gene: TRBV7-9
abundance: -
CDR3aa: CASRNRQGPSYGYTF
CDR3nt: TGTGCCAGCAGGAATCGACAGGGCCCATCCTATGGCTACACCTTC

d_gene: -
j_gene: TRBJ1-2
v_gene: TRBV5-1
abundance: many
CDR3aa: CASSLGASDGYTF
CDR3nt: TGCGCCAGCAGCTTGGGTGCCTCCGATGGCTACACCTTC

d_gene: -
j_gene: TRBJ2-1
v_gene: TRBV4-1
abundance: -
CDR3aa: CASSQEASRDEQFF
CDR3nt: TGCGCCAGCAGCCAAGAGGCTAGTCGGGATGAGCAGTTCTTC

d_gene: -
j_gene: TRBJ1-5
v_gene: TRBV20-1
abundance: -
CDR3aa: CSAVRGESNQPQHF
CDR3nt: TGCAGTGCGGTCAGGGGAGAAAGCAATCAGCCCCAGCATTTT

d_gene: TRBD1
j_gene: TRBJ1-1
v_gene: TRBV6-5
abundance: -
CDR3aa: CASSPIGQGGTEAFF
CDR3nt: TGTGCCAGCAGCCCGATTGGACAGGGAGGTACTGAAGCTTTCTTT

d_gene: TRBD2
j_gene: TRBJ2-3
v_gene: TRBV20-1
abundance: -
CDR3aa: CSATLGTSGGRADTQYF
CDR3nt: TGCAGTGCCACCTTAGGGACTAGCGGGGGGAGGGCAGATACGCAGTATTTT

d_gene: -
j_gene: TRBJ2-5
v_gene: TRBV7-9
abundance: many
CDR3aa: CASSWEEETQYF
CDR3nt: TGTGCCAGCAGCTGGGAGGAAGAGACCCAGTACTTC

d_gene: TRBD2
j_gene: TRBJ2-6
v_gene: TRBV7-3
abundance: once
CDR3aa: CASSYRGSQIVSGANVLTF
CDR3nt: TGTGCCAGCAGCTACCGCGGGAGCCAAATAGTTTCTGGGGCCAACGTCCTGACTTTC

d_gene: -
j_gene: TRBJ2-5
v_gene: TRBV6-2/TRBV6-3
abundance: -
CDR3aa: CASSSQAEETQYF
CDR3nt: TGTGCCAGTAGTTCTCAGGCAGAAGAGACCCAGTACTTC

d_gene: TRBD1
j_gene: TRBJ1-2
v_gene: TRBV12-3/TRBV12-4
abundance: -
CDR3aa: CAGRFTGTGVGYTF
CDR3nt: TGTGCCGGCAGATTCACCGGGACAGGCGTTGGCTACACCTTC

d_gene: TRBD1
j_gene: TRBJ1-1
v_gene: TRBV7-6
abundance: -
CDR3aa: CASSPATGGSLGTEAFF
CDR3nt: TGTGCCAGCAGCCCCGCGACAGGGGGTTCTCTGGGCACTGAAGCTTTCTTT

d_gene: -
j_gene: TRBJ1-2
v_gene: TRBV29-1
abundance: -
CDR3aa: CSVAGGQGINYGYTF
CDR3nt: TGCAGCGTCGCCGGGGGGCAGGGAATAAACTATGGCTACACCTTC

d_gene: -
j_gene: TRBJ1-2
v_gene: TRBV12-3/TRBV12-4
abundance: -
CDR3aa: CASRTIPARYEYGYTF
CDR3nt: TGTGCCAGCCGTACAATCCCGGCCAGATACGAATATGGCTACACCTTC

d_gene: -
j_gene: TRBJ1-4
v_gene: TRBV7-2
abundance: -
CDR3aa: CASSLARGPEKLFF
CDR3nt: TGTGCCAGCAGCTTAGCCAGGGGCCCGGAAAAACTGTTTTTT

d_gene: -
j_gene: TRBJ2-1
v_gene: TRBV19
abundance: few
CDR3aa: CASSIMSGNEQFF
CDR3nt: TGTGCCAGTAGTATAATGAGTGGTAATGAGCAGTTCTTC

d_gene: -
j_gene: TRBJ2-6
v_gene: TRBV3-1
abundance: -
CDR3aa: CASSQDGEGHSGANVLTF
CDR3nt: TGTGCCAGCAGCCAAGACGGTGAGGGGCACTCTGGGGCCAACGTCCTGACTTTC

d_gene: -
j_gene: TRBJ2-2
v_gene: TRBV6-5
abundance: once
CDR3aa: CASQGGNTGELFF
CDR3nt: TGTGCCAGCCAGGGGGGGAACACCGGGGAGCTGTTTTTT

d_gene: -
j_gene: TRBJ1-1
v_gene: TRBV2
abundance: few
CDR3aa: CARSTLNTEAFF
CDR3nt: TGTGCCAGATCCACCTTGAACACTGAAGCTTTCTTT

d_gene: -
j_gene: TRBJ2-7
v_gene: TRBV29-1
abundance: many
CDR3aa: CSVEVLSYEQYF
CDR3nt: TGCAGCGTTGAGGTCCTCTCCTACGAGCAGTACTTC

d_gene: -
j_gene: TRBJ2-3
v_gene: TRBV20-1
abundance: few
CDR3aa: CSARDRVTGTDTQYF
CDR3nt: TGCAGTGCTAGAGACCGGGTCACGGGCACAGATACGCAGTATTTT

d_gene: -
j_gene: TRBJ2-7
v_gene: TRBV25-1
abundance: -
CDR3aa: CASRTGGSYEQYF
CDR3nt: TGTGCCAGCAGGACAGGTGGTTCCTACGAGCAGTACTTC

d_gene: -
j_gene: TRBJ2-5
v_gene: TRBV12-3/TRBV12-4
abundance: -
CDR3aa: CASSFRRSETQYF
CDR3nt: TGTGCCAGCAGTTTTAGAAGGTCAGAGACCCAGTACTTC

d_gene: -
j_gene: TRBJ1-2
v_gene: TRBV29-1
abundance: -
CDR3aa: CSVGRGQTNYGYTF
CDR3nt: TGCAGCGTTGGCCGGGGGCAAACCAACTATGGCTACACCTTC

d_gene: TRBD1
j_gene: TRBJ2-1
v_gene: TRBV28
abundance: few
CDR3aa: CASSLRDRGRSYNEQFF
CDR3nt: TGTGCCAGCAGTTTGAGGGACAGGGGACGCTCCTACAATGAGCAGTTCTTC

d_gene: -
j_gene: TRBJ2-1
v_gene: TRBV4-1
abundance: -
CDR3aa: CASSHILNEQFF
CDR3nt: TGCGCCAGCAGCCATATCCTCAATGAGCAGTTCTTC

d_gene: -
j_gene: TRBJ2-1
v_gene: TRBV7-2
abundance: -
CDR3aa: CASSLVGLVGLGRYNEQFF
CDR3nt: TGTGCCAGCAGCTTAGTCGGGCTTGTTGGGCTAGGGAGATACAATGAGCAGTTCTTC

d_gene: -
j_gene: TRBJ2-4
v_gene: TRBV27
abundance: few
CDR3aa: CASSLGPGAKNIQYF
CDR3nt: TGTGCCAGCAGTTTGGGACCTGGGGCCAAAAACATTCAGTACTTC

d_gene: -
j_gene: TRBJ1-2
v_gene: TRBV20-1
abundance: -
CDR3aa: CSARVYSLNYGYTF
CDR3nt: TGCAGTGCTAGAGTGTATTCACTTAACTATGGCTACACCTTC

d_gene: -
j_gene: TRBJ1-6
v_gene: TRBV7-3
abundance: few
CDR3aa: CASSLTVRSPHSPLHF
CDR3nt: TGTGCCAGCAGCTTAACGGTTAGGTCCCCCCATTCACCCCTCCACTTT